These T cell receptor beta chains were read from a single sample in a study of shared clonotypes between healthy human individuals. The table came from immunoSEQ multiplex PCR; TCRdb's copy has only in-frame clones and leaves some out. The table shows 2.3 million or so clones, with approximately 95% occurring only once. Specimen: naive CD4+ T cells from PBMCs. These receptor sequences come from a man aged 18 to 30 in good health. Some clones in this sample may be carry-over from other donors' samples. CDR3s include the opening cysteine and the closing phenylalanine or tryptophan. D genes are given only for firm matches. Not all rows give a size; the values are once, few, many and, for expanded clones, a class.

j_gene | v_gene | abundance | d_gene | CDR3nt | CDR3aa
TRBJ2-3 | TRBV9 | - | - | TGTGCCAGCAGCCCCCTTAGGAGCGGAAGAGGGCGAATCGCAGATACGCAGTATTTT | CASSPLRSGRGRIADTQYF
TRBJ2-7 | TRBV28 | - | - | TGTGCCAGCAGTTTATTATTTGGACAGTCCTACGAGCAGTACTTC | CASSLLFGQSYEQYF
TRBJ2-1 | TRBV6-1 | - | TRBD2 | TGTGCCAGCAGTGGGTGGACTAGCGGGAGTAGGGGCAATGAGCAGTTCTTC | CASSGWTSGSRGNEQFF
TRBJ2-1 | TRBV6-4 | - | - | TGTGCCAGCAGCCTCTCGGGGCTAGCCGGCAATGAGCAGTTCTTC | CASSLSGLAGNEQFF
TRBJ1-5 | TRBV30 | - | TRBD1 | TGTGCCTGGAGTGGGGACAGGAATCAGCCCCAGCATTTT | CAWSGDRNQPQHF
TRBJ1-4 | TRBV6-6 | - | - | TGTGCCAGCTCGGCAGGGCGAGCAACTAATGAAAAACTGTTTTTT | CASSAGRATNEKLFF
TRBJ2-7 | TRBV6-1 | - | - | TGTGCCAGCAGTATCGAGCGGGCCTCGTACGAGCAGTACTTC | CASSIERASYEQYF
TRBJ2-2 | TRBV9 | - | - | TGTGCCAGCAGCGTACGCCGAGCCGAGAACACCGGGGAGCTGTTTTTT | CASSVRRAENTGELFF
TRBJ2-1 | TRBV5-1 | - | - | TGCGCCAGCAGCCTTTCCCCATCTTCCATCAATGAGCAGTTCTTC | CASSLSPSSINEQFF
TRBJ1-3 | TRBV18 | - | - | TGTGCCAGCTCAACTGAGGTTCCCTCTGGAAACACCATATATTTT | CASSTEVPSGNTIYF
TRBJ1-2 | TRBV19 | - | - | TGTGCCAGTAGTATGAAGGGGAATGGCTACACCTTC | CASSMKGNGYTF
TRBJ1-1 | TRBV5-1 | - | - | TGCGCCAGCAGCTTGGTGCCACCAGGGAACACTGAAGCTTTCTTT | CASSLVPPGNTEAFF
TRBJ2-2 | TRBV2 | - | TRBD1 | TGTGCCAGCACTGGACAGGGGAGGAACACCGGGGAGCTGTTTTTT | CASTGQGRNTGELFF
TRBJ1-5 | TRBV30 | - | - | TGTGCCTGGAGTTTCCACAGGGACTACAATCAGCCCCAGCATTTT | CAWSFHRDYNQPQHF
TRBJ1-1 | TRBV1 | few | - | TGCACCAGCAGCCAAGATATCCCCAACACTGAAGCTTTCTTT | CTSSQDIPNTEAFF
TRBJ1-3 | TRBV5-1 | - | - | TGCGCCAGCAGCCTAGAAGGAAACTCTGGAAACACCATATATTTT | CASSLEGNSGNTIYF
TRBJ2-7 | TRBV20-1 | - | - | TGCAGTGCTAGTGGGTCTTACGAGCAGTACTTC | CSASGSYEQYF
TRBJ1-5 | TRBV2 | - | - | TGTGCCAGCAGTGACGAGAGCAATCAGCCCCAGCATTTT | CASSDESNQPQHF
TRBJ2-5 | TRBV20-1 | - | - | TGCAGTGCTAGAGCCGGGACATCTACTCACTTC | CSARAGTSTHF
TRBJ2-1 | TRBV19 | - | TRBD1 | TGTGCCACAGCCCGCGGGACAGGGCTCAATGAGCAGTTCTTC | CATARGTGLNEQFF
TRBJ1-2 | TRBV6-6 | - | TRBD1 | TGTGCCAGCAGCCACGACCTCGGGACAGGGGAGACGGGCTACACCTTC | CASSHDLGTGETGYTF
TRBJ2-2 | TRBV18 | once | - | TGTGCCAGCTCACGGGCGGCCCCGGGAACCGGGGAGCTGTTTTTT | CASSRAAPGTGELFF
TRBJ2-2 | TRBV4-1 | - | - | TGCGCCAGCGCAGAGTACTCTGACGGGGAGCTGTTTTTT | CASAEYSDGELFF
TRBJ1-2 | TRBV28 | - | TRBD1 | TGTGCCAGCAGTTCAGGGACAGGGGGACTCTATGGCTACACCTTC | CASSSGTGGLYGYTF
TRBJ1-6 | TRBV30 | - | - | TGTGCCTGGAGTATAAGGCCAGGGAGTAATTCACCCCTCCACTTT | CAWSIRPGSNSPLHF
TRBJ1-1 | TRBV18 | - | - | TGTGCCAGCTCACCCCCGGGTCAGGGTGGGGCTGAAGCTTTCTTT | CASSPPGQGGAEAFF
TRBJ2-7 | TRBV5-1 | - | - | TGCGCCAGCAGCGAGGATGGCAGGGGACTCTCCTACGAGCAGTACTTC | CASSEDGRGLSYEQYF
TRBJ2-7 | TRBV27 | - | - | TGTGCCAGCCGGAAAAAAGGGACTCAAAGCTCCTACGAGCAGTACTTC | CASRKKGTQSSYEQYF
TRBJ2-1 | TRBV4-3 | once | TRBD2 | TGCGCCAGCAGCCAGTCGACTAGCGGGAGGTACAACAATGAGCAGTTCTTC | CASSQSTSGRYNNEQFF